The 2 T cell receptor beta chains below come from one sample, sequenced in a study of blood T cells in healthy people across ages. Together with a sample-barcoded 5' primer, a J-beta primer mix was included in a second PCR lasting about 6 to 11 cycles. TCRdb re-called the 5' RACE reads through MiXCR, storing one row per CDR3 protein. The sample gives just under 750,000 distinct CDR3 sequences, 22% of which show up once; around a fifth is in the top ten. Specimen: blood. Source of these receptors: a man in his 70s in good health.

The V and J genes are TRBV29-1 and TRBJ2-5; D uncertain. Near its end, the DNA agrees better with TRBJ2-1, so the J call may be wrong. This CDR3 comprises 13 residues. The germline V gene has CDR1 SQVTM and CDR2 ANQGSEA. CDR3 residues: CSVGYTSLNEQFF. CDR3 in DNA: TGCAGCGTTGGATATACGTCGTTGAATGAGCAGTTCTTC.

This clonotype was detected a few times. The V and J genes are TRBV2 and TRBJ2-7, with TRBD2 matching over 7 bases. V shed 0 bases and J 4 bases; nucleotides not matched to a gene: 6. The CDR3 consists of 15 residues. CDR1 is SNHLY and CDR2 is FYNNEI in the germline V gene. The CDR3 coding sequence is TGTGCCAGCAGTGAAGCGCCTAGCGGTTTGTACGAGCAGTACGTC. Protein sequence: CASSEAPSGLYEQYV.